The 17 T cell receptor beta chains listed next were all sequenced from one sample in a study of vaccination effects on CD4 cells after COVID-19. No antigen has been identified for these receptors. With roughly nine days of culture completed, CD4+ T cells were isolated. Vaccine administered to participants consisted of two doses of either BNT162b2 or mRNA-1273. TCRdb's table, derived via immunoSEQ multiplex PCR, lists solely in-frame clones and lacks some. The sample shows 50,000 to 60,000 clones, 78% of them seen only once. The source material was CD4+ T cells from PBMCs cultured without peptide, sampled after COVID-19 vaccination. All receptors derive from a human donor who received a COVID-19 vaccine.

This rearrangement joins TRBV15 to TRBJ1-4, with D unresolved. V lost 0 bases to trimming and J lost 0 bases, with 14 bases between them. The germline V gene encodes CDR1 LNHNV and CDR2 YYDKDF (reference sequence). CDR3 length: 18 residues. Here the CDR3 reads CATSRDKGSISTNEKLFF. In DNA form, the CDR3 reads TGTGCCACCAGCAGAGATAAGGGCAGCATCTCAACTAATGAAAAACTGTTTTTT.

The chain uses TRBV10-1 and TRBJ2-7, with TRBD2 identical over 14 bases. The germline gives CDR1 WNHNN, CDR2 SYGVQD (reference sequence). The CDR3 has 15 amino acids. V gave up 6 bases and J gave up 3 bases; unmatched junction bases: 4. The CDR3 sequence: CASSGLAGGDYEQYF. CDR3 nucleotides: TGCGCCAGCAGCGGACTAGCGGGAGGAGACTACGAGCAGTACTTC.

CDR3 nucleotides: TGTGCCAGCAGCGTCTCCAACACAGATACGCAGTATTTT. Translation: CASSVSNTDTQYF. V and J are TRBV9 and TRBJ2-3, with unresolved D. This CDR3 comprises 13 residues. V was pared by 2 bases and J by 2 bases, with 6 bases between. CDR1 SGDLS and CDR2 YYNGEE come from the germline V gene.

The V and J genes are TRBV20-1 and TRBJ1-5; D may be TRBD1 (5 bases). The germline V gene has CDR1 DFQATT and CDR2 SNEGSKA (reference sequence). The CDR3 loop spans 14 amino acids. The germline V and J ends were trimmed by 3 bases and 2 bases, with 11 bases remaining between them. The DNA of the CDR3 is TGCAGTGCTAGTTTAGCCAGGGGCAATCAGCCCCAGCATTTT. Protein: CSASLARGNQPQHF.

The count of this clone is one. V gene TRBV12-3 or TRBV12-4 combines with J gene TRBJ1-2, with D possibly matching TRBD1 (6 bases). The CDR3 has 13 amino acids. V was clipped by 9 bases and J by 8 bases, with 19 bases between them. CDR3 in amino acids: CASYLTGSRGYTF. The DNA for the CDR3 is TGTGCCAGTTACCTGACAGGATCTCGAGGCTACACCTTC.

The V call is TRBV5-6, the J call TRBJ2-3; 11 bases map to TRBD2. The CDR3 has 17 amino acids. Trimming took 2 bases from V and 2 from J; bases not matched to a gene: 7. The germline CDR1 and CDR2 sequences are SGHDT and YYEEEE. The CDR3 nucleotides read TGTGCCAGCAGCTTTCGGCTAGCGGGAGGCTTCACAGATACGCAGTATTTT. This sequence encodes CASSFRLAGGFTDTQYF.

The rearrangement uses TRBV11-2 and TRBJ2-1; no firm D call. Trimming stripped 2 bases from V and 4 bases from J, with 6 bases between. The CDR3 runs to 13 residues. The germline gives CDR1 SGHAT, CDR2 FQNNGV. DNA for the CDR3: TGTGCCAGCAGCTTATTAGATTACAATGAGCAGTTCTTC. It yields the protein CASSLLDYNEQFF.

This clone was picked up one time. The chain couples TRBV19 to TRBJ1-1, with 7 bases matching TRBD1. Germline CDR1 is LNHDA and CDR2 is SQIVND (reference sequence). This CDR3 has 18 amino acids. Losses at the gene ends were 4 bases for V and 1 base for J; bases not matched to a gene: 15. In DNA, the CDR3 is TGTGCCAGTAGTAACGGGAGGGGGCTCACCCCCCGGAACACTGAAGCTTTCTTT. This translates into CASSNGRGLTPRNTEAFF.

The V gene is TRBV28, the J gene TRBJ1-5; a weak D match, TRBD1 (6 bases). Trimming removed 4 bases from V and 0 bases from J, with 10 bases in between. The CDR3 consists of 15 residues. From germline, CDR1 is MDHEN and CDR2 SYDVKM. The CDR3 sequence is CASSYGTLSNQPQHF. As DNA, the CDR3 is TGTGCCAGCAGTTATGGGACACTTAGCAATCAGCCCCAGCATTTT. Looking up the rest from reference TRBV28 and TRBJ1-5 gives the full variable domain: DVKVTQSSRYLVKRTGEKVFLECVQDMDHENMFWYRQDPGLGLRLIYFSYDVKMKEKGDIPEGYSVSREKKERFSLILESASTNQTSMYLCASSYGTLSNQPQHFGDGTRLSIL.

The V call is TRBV12-3 or TRBV12-4, the J call TRBJ2-5; 8 bases align to TRBD1. This CDR3 has 13 residues. V shed 4 bases and J 5 bases; nucleotides not matched to a gene: 3. CDR3 residues: CASSSGGLETQYF. In nucleotides, the CDR3 is TGTGCCAGCAGTTCAGGGGGCCTGGAGACCCAGTACTTC.

The chain uses TRBV15 and TRBJ2-7; 12 bases fit TRBD2. The junction had 1 base not matched to a gene; V was cut back by 0 bases and J by 4 bases. Per germline, CDR1 LNHNV and CDR2 YYDKDF (reference sequence). The CDR3 runs to 15 residues. CDR3 residues: CATSRELAGGYEQYF. In DNA, the CDR3 is TGTGCCACCAGCAGAGAACTAGCGGGAGGTTACGAGCAGTACTTC.

The CDR3: CASNPTGPNSPLHF. CDR3 DNA sequence: TGTGCCAGCAACCCGACAGGGCCAAATTCACCCCTCCACTTT. This sequence joins TRBV6-1 and TRBJ1-6; TRBD1 agrees at 7 bases. This CDR3 comprises 14 residues. Germline loops: CDR1 MNHNS, CDR2 SASEGT. V trimming: 7 bases; J trimming: 7 bases; junction bases outside the gene matches: 7.

The V and J genes are TRBV7-2 and TRBJ1-3, with a possible D match to TRBD1 (6 bases). Trimming pared 1 base from V and 2 bases from J, leaving 9 bases between. The CDR3 covers 15 residues. Germline CDR1 reads SGHTA; CDR2 reads FQGNSA. Here the CDR3 reads CASSLDRVAGNTIYF. CDR3 coding DNA: TGTGCCAGCAGCTTAGACAGGGTAGCTGGAAACACCATATATTTT.

This sequence joins TRBV30 and TRBJ2-7; D might be TRBD2 (5 bases). CDR1 is GTSNPN and CDR2 is SVGIG in the germline V gene (reference sequence). This CDR3 spans 12 amino acids. The ends were cut back, 3 bases at V and 0 bases at J, with 6 bases in the middle. The CDR3 nucleotides are TGTGCCTGGAGGGGGAGCTCCTACGAGCAGTACTTC. It specifies CAWRGSSYEQYF.

This rearrangement joins TRBV7-2 to TRBJ1-5; possibly TRBD1 for D (5 bases). Trimming cost V 5 bases and J 0 bases, with 11 bases left between them. The CDR3 length is 15 residues. CDR1 and CDR2 (germline): SGHTA, FQGNSA. In DNA, the CDR3 is TGTGCCAGCAGCCCCGGCGGGGCTAGCAATCAGCCCCAGCATTTT. It codes for CASSPGGASNQPQHF.

The chain recombines TRBV6-5 with TRBJ2-1; 11 bases are a match to TRBD2. Germline V gene data show CDR1 as MNHEY and CDR2 as SVGAGI. This CDR3 is built from 14 residues. V shed 5 bases and J 5 bases; nucleotides not matched to a gene: 2. CDR3 region: CASSLAGGNNEQFF. CDR3 bases: TGTGCCAGCAGTCTAGCGGGGGGCAACAATGAGCAGTTCTTC.

The V gene is TRBV15, the J gene TRBJ2-7; maybe TRBD2 (5 bases). V was clipped by 4 bases and J by 2 bases, with 15 bases between them. The length of the CDR3 is 15 residues. Germline V gene lookup returns CDR1 LNHNV and CDR2 YYDKDF (reference sequence). DNA of the CDR3: TGTGCCACCAGCAAGGGCGGACTGGAGACCTACGAGCAGTACTTC. Its translation is CATSKGGLETYEQYF.